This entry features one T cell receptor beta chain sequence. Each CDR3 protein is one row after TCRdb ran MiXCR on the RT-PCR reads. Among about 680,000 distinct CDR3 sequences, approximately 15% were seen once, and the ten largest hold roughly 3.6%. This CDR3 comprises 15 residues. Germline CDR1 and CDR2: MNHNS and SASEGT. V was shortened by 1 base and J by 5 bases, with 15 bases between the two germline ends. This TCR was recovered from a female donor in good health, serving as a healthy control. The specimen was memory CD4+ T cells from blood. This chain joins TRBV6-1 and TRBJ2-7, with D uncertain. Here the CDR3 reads CASSEVGERGDEQYF. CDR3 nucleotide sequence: TGTGCCAGCAGTGAAGTAGGAGAGAGAGGCGACGAGCAGTACTTC.